Below, one TCR beta chain is given with its context. This entry belongs to a study of blood T cell repertoires in COVID-19. Whole-study context: COVID-19 samples, acute and convalescent, were from the United States, Italy and Spain.

Authors' processing steps: Estimation of nucleated cell counts was performed using reference gene primer amplification. The assay was immunoSEQ multiplex PCR, and TCRdb's table has in-frame clones only and misses some. That table supplies the V and J calls and clone size; D and trimming were determined from the DNA. The sample lists about 130,000 clones, 65% to 90% seen once, with roughly a quarter in the top ten. The CDR3 spans 14 residues. The germline V gene has CDR1 SGHNT and CDR2 YYREEE (reference sequence). V shed 8 bases and J shed 7 bases, with 21 bases lying between them. This rearrangement joins TRBV5-4 to TRBJ1-1; D uncertain. Sequenced: peripheral blood. The TCR originated in a woman aged 80 or over with acute or convalescent COVID-19. The chain's CDR3 is CASLPGGGYGEAFF. CDR3 sequence (DNA): TGTGCCAGTCTCCCCGGAGGCGGGTATGGTGAAGCTTTCTTT.